This record covers a single T cell receptor (beta chain). It is unclear where the CDR3 begins or ends on the DNA, so no DNA is shown, and the CDR3 is as TCRdb lists it. The sample comes from a study of blood T cell repertoires in COVID-19. Study-level background: In each case, the material was cDNA or gDNA derived from T cells, B-cell-depleted T cells, or PBMCs.

The CDR3 has 13 residues if both end residues are counted. Germline assignment: CDR1 SNHLY and CDR2 FYNNEI. The authors' processing: Reference gene primer amplification yielded estimated nucleated cell counts. Assay: immunoSEQ multiplex PCR; the TCRdb copy retains only in-frame clones and omits some. That table supplies the V and J calls and clone size; D and trimming were determined from the DNA. This table holds about 74,000 clones, roughly four fifths found once. This chain uses TRBV2 with TRBJ2-1; the table's D call of TRBD2 was not tested on the DNA. The receptor's source is a man between 70 and 80 years old with acute or convalescent COVID-19. Sequences were obtained from peripheral blood. The CDR3 reads CASSEVAGGSSFF.